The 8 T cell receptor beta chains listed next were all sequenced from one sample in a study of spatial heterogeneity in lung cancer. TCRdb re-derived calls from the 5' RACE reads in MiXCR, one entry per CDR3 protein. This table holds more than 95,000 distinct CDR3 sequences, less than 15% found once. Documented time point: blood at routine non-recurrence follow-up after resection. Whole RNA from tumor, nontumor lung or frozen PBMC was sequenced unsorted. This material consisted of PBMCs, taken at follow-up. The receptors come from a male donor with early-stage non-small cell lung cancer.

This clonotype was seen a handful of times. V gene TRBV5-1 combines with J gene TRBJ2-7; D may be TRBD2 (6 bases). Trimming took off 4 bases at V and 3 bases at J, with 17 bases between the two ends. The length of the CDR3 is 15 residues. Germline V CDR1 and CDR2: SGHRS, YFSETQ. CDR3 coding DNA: TGCGCCAGCAGCCCTGGGGGGACCTTCCACTACGAGCAGTACTTC. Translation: CASSPGGTFHYEQYF.

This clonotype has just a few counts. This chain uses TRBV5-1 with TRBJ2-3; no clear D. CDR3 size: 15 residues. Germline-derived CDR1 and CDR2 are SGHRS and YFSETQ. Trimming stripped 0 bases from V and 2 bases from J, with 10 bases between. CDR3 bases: TGCGCCAGCAGCTTGGGTGTTAGGTCCACAGATACGCAGTATTTT. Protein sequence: CASSLGVRSTDTQYF.

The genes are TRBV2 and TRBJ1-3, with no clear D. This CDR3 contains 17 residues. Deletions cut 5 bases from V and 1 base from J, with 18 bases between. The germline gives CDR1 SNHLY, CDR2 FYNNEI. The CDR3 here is CASSMKRSEGSGNTIYF. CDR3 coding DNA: TGTGCCAGCAGTATGAAGCGGTCAGAGGGATCTGGAAACACCATATATTTT.

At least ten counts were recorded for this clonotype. The CDR3 reads CASSPSAGELFF. CDR3 nucleotides: TGCGCCAGCAGCCCATCGGCCGGGGAGCTGTTTTTT. This chain uses TRBV4-1 with TRBJ2-2; D ambiguous. CDR3 length: 12 amino acids. Germline lookup yields CDR1 MGHRA and CDR2 YSYEKL. Deletions cut 4 bases from V and 6 bases from J, with 6 bases between.

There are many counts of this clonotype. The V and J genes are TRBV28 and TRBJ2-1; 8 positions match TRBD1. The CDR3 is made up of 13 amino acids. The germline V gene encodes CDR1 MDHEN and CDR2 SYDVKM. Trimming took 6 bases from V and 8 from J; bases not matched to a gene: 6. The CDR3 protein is CASRRTGRHEQFF. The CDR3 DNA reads TGTGCCAGCAGGCGGACAGGGAGGCATGAGCAGTTCTTC.

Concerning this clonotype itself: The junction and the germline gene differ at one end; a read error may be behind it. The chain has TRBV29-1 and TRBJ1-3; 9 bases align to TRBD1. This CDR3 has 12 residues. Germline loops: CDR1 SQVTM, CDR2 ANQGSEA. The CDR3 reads CSVGQGETHFTF. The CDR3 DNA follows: TGCAGCGTTGGACAGGGGGAGACCCACTTTACTTTT. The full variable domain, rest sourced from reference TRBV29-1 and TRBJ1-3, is SAVISQKPSRDICQRGTSLTIQCQVDSQVTMMFWYRQQPGQSLTLIATANQGSEATYESGFVIDKFPISRPNLTFSTLTVSNMSPEDSSIYLCSVGQGETHFTFGEGSWLTVV.

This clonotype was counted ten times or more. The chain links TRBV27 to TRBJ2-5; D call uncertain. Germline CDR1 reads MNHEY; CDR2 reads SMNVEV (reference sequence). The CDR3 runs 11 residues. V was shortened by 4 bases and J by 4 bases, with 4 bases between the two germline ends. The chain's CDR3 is CASSSRETQYF. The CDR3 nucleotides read TGTGCCAGCAGTTCCCGAGAGACCCAGTACTTC.

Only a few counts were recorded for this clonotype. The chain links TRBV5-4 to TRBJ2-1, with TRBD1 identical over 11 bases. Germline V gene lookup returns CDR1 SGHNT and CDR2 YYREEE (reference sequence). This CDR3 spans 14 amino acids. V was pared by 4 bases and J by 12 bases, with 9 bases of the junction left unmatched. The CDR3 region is CASSLGQGDSVQFF. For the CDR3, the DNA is TGTGCCAGCAGCCTGGGACAGGGGGACTCCGTGCAGTTCTTC.